The rows below give T cell receptor beta chains drawn from one sample of a study of identical twins. Via MiXCR, TCRdb re-called the 5' RACE reads, giving one row per CDR3 protein. The sample carries 600,000 to 800,000 distinct CDR3 sequences, around 20% recorded once. In addition, the sample was reused for a study of T cells expressing NK-cell markers.

Sequencing was carried out using PBMCs. All receptors derive from a woman between 18 and 29 years old in good health. Both conserved end residues are part of each CDR3. A D gene is named only where the DNA matches it firmly. Clone size is stated in some rows and not others, as once, few, many or a class when expanded.

size | J | V | D | DNA | CDR3
- | TRBJ2-3 | TRBV12-3/TRBV12-4 | - | TGTGCCAGCAGTTTAGGGTCAGAGCAGTTGCAGTATTTT | CASSLGSEQLQYF
few | TRBJ2-3 | TRBV6-1 | TRBD2 | TGTGCCAGCAGCCGGGGGGACCCCCGCACAGATACGCAGTATTTT | CASSRGDPRTDTQYF
- | TRBJ2-6 | TRBV27 | - | TGTGCCAGTAGAGCGCGAGGGGCCAACGTCCTGACTTTC | CASRARGANVLTF
many | TRBJ2-7 | TRBV9 | - | TGTGCCAGCAGCGTTCCTTCCCGAGAGCAGTACTTC | CASSVPSREQYF
- | TRBJ2-5 | TRBV25-1 | - | TGTGCCAGCAGTTTCGCGGGTTCCCAGGCGACCCAGTACTTC | CASSFAGSQATQYF
- | TRBJ1-2 | TRBV18 | - | TGTGCCAGCTCATCTACCGGGACATGGGACTATGGCTACACCTTC | CASSSTGTWDYGYTF
- | TRBJ2-7 | TRBV27 | - | TGTGCCAGCAGTTTATCGTTGGGCCCGGGGAAATACGAGCAGTACTTC | CASSLSLGPGKYEQYF
- | TRBJ2-5 | TRBV20-1 | TRBD2 | TGCAGCCTAGCGGGAGTTCAAGAGACCCAGTACTTC | CSLAGVQETQYF
- | TRBJ2-1 | TRBV11-2 | - | TGTGCCAGCAGCTGGCGGGCAATTCATGAGCAGTTCTTC | CASSWRAIHEQFF
few | TRBJ1-1 | TRBV7-9 | - | TGTGCCAGCAGCTTCACTACAGGGAACACTGAAGCTTTCTTT | CASSFTTGNTEAFF
- | TRBJ2-6 | TRBV9 | - | TGTGCCAGCAGCCTTCCTGGAGGCACTGGGGCCAACGTCCTGACTTTC | CASSLPGGTGANVLTF
few | TRBJ2-7 | TRBV7-8 | - | TGTGCCAGCAGCTGGGGACCCGAACAGCAGTACTTC | CASSWGPEQQYF
few | TRBJ2-1 | TRBV20-1 | TRBD2 | TGCAGTGTTCGGTTACTAGCGGTGGCCTACAATGAGCAGTTCTTC | CSVRLLAVAYNEQFF
many | TRBJ1-5 | TRBV6-1 | - | TGTGCCAGCAGACAGGGTGTAGCTCAGCCCCAGCATTTT | CASRQGVAQPQHF
- | TRBJ2-1 | TRBV20-1 | TRBD2 | TGCAGTGCTAGGCTGGGCTATGGAGCGGGGGCATCGTCCCTTGAGCAGTTCTTC | CSARLGYGAGASSLEQFF
- | TRBJ2-7 | TRBV6-1 | TRBD1 | TGTGCCAGCAACCCCACCGGGACAGTAGCCTACGAGCAGTACTTC | CASNPTGTVAYEQYF
few | TRBJ2-5 | TRBV3-1 | - | TGTGCCAGCAGCCAAGGGCTAGATCAACAGACCCAGTACTTC | CASSQGLDQQTQYF
- | TRBJ1-1 | TRBV4-3 | - | TGCGCCAGCAGCCATGAACTGGGGGAAGGAGGCACTGAAGCTTTCTTT | CASSHELGEGGTEAFF
medium-sized | TRBJ2-7 | TRBV29-1 | TRBD1 | TGCAGCGCCGCAGGACAGGGAATGGGCGAGCAGTACTTC | CSAAGQGMGEQYF
few | TRBJ1-4 | TRBV20-1 | TRBD1 | TGCAGTGTCCAACCGGGACAGGGGGATGAAAAACTGTTTTTT | CSVQPGQGDEKLFF
many | TRBJ1-4 | TRBV5-1 | - | TGCGCCAGCAGCTTGGAAGCCACCAGGGGAGACGAAAAACTGTTTTTT | CASSLEATRGDEKLFF
- | TRBJ2-7 | TRBV12-3/TRBV12-4 | - | TGTGCCAGCAGTTTAGTGAGGGGGGACGAGCAGTACTTC | CASSLVRGDEQYF
- | TRBJ2-5 | TRBV5-1 | TRBD1 | TGCGCCAGCAGCATCTGGACAGGCGCGAAAGAGACCCAGTACTTC | CASSIWTGAKETQYF
many | TRBJ2-1 | TRBV6-6 | - | TGTGCCATCTCAACCGGGGCTGAGAATGAGCAGTTCTTC | CAISTGAENEQFF
- | TRBJ2-1 | TRBV20-1 | TRBD2 | TGCAGTGCTATGGGGCGGGGGTTGTACAATGAGCAGTTCTTC | CSAMGRGLYNEQFF
- | TRBJ2-7 | TRBV20-1 | TRBD1 | TGCAGTGCTGCATCCGGGACAGGGGGCGTCGAGCAGTACTTC | CSAASGTGGVEQYF
once | TRBJ2-3 | TRBV24-1 | - | TGTGCCACCAGTTTTGGAAGCACAGATACGCAGTATTTT | CATSFGSTDTQYF
few | TRBJ2-1 | TRBV20-1 | TRBD2 | TGCAGTGCTAGCGCCGTCTCGGCGGGGGTATACAATGAGCAGTTCTTC | CSASAVSAGVYNEQFF
many | TRBJ2-1 | TRBV7-9 | - | TGTGCCAGCAGCTTAGACGGGTCCTACAATGAGCAGTTCTTC | CASSLDGSYNEQFF
many | TRBJ1-1 | TRBV6-5 | - | TGTGCCAGCATTGCTCGAGGGGGTGAAGCTTTCTTT | CASIARGGEAFF
few | TRBJ1-5 | TRBV12-3/TRBV12-4 | - | TGTGCCAGCAGTGTCACAGGATACAATCAGCCCCAGCATTTT | CASSVTGYNQPQHF